Following are 29 T cell receptor beta chains from one sample sequenced in a study of T cells in Graves' hyperthyroidism and ophthalmopathy. RNA transcripts served as the template for amplifying TCR beta CDR3 regions. During a first-round RT-PCR of the TCR CDR3, the HTBI primer set was used. MiXCR, run by TCRdb on the multiplex PCR reads, gives a single entry per CDR3 protein. This table has a few hundred thousand distinct CDR3 sequences, 15% to 18% appearing once. Sequences were obtained from blood. All receptors derive from a woman aged 25 to 39 with Graves' hyperthyroidism.

This clonotype was seen a handful of times. The chain links TRBV11-2 to TRBJ2-1; possibly TRBD1 for D (6 bases). With 5 bases removed from V and 15 bases from J, the gap between germline ends came to 17 bases. The CDR3 runs to 12 residues. Germline CDR1 reads SGHAT; CDR2 reads FQNNGV. The CDR3, as DNA: TGTGCCAGCAGCGTCCCACAGGGCAGGCTGTTCTTC. It is translated as CASSVPQGRLFF.

This clonotype has a count of ten or more. The chain is built from TRBV30 and TRBJ2-7, with D perhaps matching TRBD1 or TRBD2 (6 bases each). This CDR3 is built from 13 residues. Trimming shortened V by 3 bases and J by 4 bases, and 13 bases separated the two germline ends. Germline V lookup: CDR1 GTSNPN, CDR2 SVGIG (reference sequence). The CDR3 region is CAWSKTGGYEQYF. For the CDR3, the DNA is TGTGCCTGGAGCAAGACAGGAGGGTACGAGCAGTACTTC. Using reference TRBV30 and TRBJ2-7 for the parts outside the CDR3, the full variable domain is SQTIHQWPATLVQPVGSPLSLECTVEGTSNPNLYWYRQAAGRGLQLLFYSVGIGQISSEVPQNLSASRPQDRQFILSSKKLLLSDSGFYLCAWSKTGGYEQYFGPGTRLTVT.

This clonotype was observed many times. The V and J genes are TRBV12-5 and TRBJ2-3, with TRBD2 matching 9 bases. CDR3 size: 17 residues. CDR1 is LGHNT and CDR2 is FRNRAP in the germline V gene. Trimming removed 3 bases from V and 2 bases from J; junction bases left unmatched: 9. In DNA form, the CDR3 reads TGTGCTAGTGGTTTAACCGATAGCGGGAGCCCCACAGATACGCAGTATTTT. This translates into CASGLTDSGSPTDTQYF. The full variable domain, rest sourced from reference TRBV12-5 and TRBJ2-3, is DARVTQTPRHKVTEMGQEVTMRCQPILGHNTVFWYRQTMMQGLELLAYFRNRAPLDDSGMPKDRFSAEMPDATLATLKIQPSEPRDSAVYFCASGLTDSGSPTDTQYFGPGTRLTVL.

The chain carries TRBV2 and TRBJ1-1; 10 positions match TRBD1. V shed 5 bases, J shed 11 bases, and the junction held 11 bases outside the gene matches. CDR3 length equals 14 residues. The germline CDR1 and CDR2 sequences are SNHLY and FYNNEI. For the CDR3, the DNA is TGTGCCAGCAGTATTACGACAGGGGGCAAGAATGCTTTCTTT. Amino acid sequence: CASSITTGGKNAFF.

This clonotype has ten or more counts. The chain carries TRBV20-1 and TRBJ1-2; the D is unclear. V lost 0 bases, J lost 7 bases, and 6 bases lay in between. CDR3 length equals 11 residues. Germline lookup yields CDR1 DFQATT and CDR2 SNEGSKA (reference sequence). This CDR3 is CSARDGVGYTF. In nucleotides, the CDR3 is TGCAGTGCTAGAGATGGGGTTGGCTACACCTTC.

This clonotype has ten or more counts. This sequence joins TRBV11-2 and TRBJ2-1; 8 bases line up with TRBD1. CDR1 SGHAT and CDR2 FQNNGV come from the germline V gene. V gave up 5 bases and J gave up 10 bases; unmatched junction bases: 13. This CDR3 spans 15 amino acids. CDR3 in DNA: TGTGCCAGCAGCGCACCGACAGGGGTTCGGGGGGAGCAGTTCTTC. This translates into CASSAPTGVRGEQFF.

This chain's CDR3 is CASSYRRGASGSRTDTQYF. In DNA, the CDR3 is TGTGCCAGCAGTTATCGGAGGGGTGCTAGCGGGAGTCGCACAGATACGCAGTATTTT. The chain uses TRBV6-5 and TRBJ2-3, with 10 bases matching TRBD2. After removal of 3 bases from V and 1 base from J, the junction contained 13 bases not matched to a gene. The CDR3 extends over 19 amino acids. Germline V lookup: CDR1 MNHEY, CDR2 SVGAGI.

On this clonotype: A read error is possible here, since a much larger clone lies one base away. The gene calls are TRBV7-6 and TRBJ2-3; D tentatively fits TRBD1 or TRBD2 (5 bases each). This CDR3 comprises 14 residues. CDR1 and CDR2 from the germline V gene are SGHVS and FNYEAQ. V dropped 5 bases and J dropped 4 bases, with 13 bases sitting between them. The CDR3 bases are TGTGCCAGCAGCGTCGGGACGAGCGCAGATACGCAGTATTTT. This sequence encodes CASSVGTSADTQYF.

In its sample, this clonotype was seen once. V and J are TRBV19 and TRBJ2-3, with a possible D match to TRBD1 (5 bases). Germline lookup yields CDR1 LNHDA and CDR2 SQIVND (reference sequence). Trimming removed 5 bases from V and 1 base from J, with 16 bases in between. There are 16 residues in the CDR3. This CDR3 is CASSAQWEGGTDTQYF. CDR3 nucleotides: TGTGCCAGTAGTGCACAGTGGGAAGGGGGCACAGATACGCAGTATTTT.

This clonotype was seen many times. The chain joins TRBV30 to TRBJ1-6; 7 nucleotides align to TRBD1. The CDR3 covers 15 residues. Trimming at V came to 2 bases and at J to 8 bases, leaving 9 bases not matched to a gene. Looked up from germline, CDR1 is GTSNPN and CDR2 is SVGIG (reference sequence). The CDR3 loop is CAWSSETGIHSPLHF. The CDR3 nucleotides are TGTGCCTGGAGTTCCGAGACAGGGATTCATTCACCCCTCCACTTT.

This clonotype has ten or more counts. The chain links TRBV10-3 to TRBJ2-3, with 7 bases fitting TRBD1. Germline assignment: CDR1 ENHRY and CDR2 SYGVKD. Trimming removed 2 bases from V and 2 bases from J; junction bases left unmatched: 4. The CDR3 has 15 amino acids. Here the CDR3 reads CAISEGTASTDTQYF. The CDR3 DNA reads as TGTGCCATCAGTGAGGGGACAGCTTCCACAGATACGCAGTATTTT.

This clonotype was counted many times. The chain uses TRBV30 and TRBJ1-6; D gene uncertain. Deletions cut 3 bases from V and 4 bases from J, with 10 bases between. Germline V CDR1 and CDR2: GTSNPN, SVGIG (reference sequence). The CDR3 extends over 14 amino acids. The CDR3 region has the DNA TGTGCCTGGAGGCTACCGGAATATAATTCACCCCTCCACTTT. Translated: CAWRLPEYNSPLHF.

In its sample, this clonotype was seen many times. The gene calls are TRBV11-2 and TRBJ2-7, with D unclear. The germline V and J ends were trimmed by 1 base and 1 base, with 8 bases remaining between them. Germline V gene sequence: CDR1 SGHAT, CDR2 FQNNGV. The CDR3 totals 14 residues. CDR3 residues: CASSLGPISYEQYF. CDR3 DNA: TGTGCCAGCAGCTTAGGACCAATTTCCTACGAGCAGTACTTC.

Note on this clonotype: A much bigger clone sits one base away, suggesting this may be a read error. The chain links TRBV10-3 to TRBJ1-2; TRBD1 might be the D (6 bases). V was shortened by 2 bases and J by 5 bases, with 15 bases between the two germline ends. Germline V gene lookup returns CDR1 ENHRY and CDR2 SYGVKD. The CDR3 covers 15 residues. The CDR3 loop is CAISELPRGAYGYTF. The CDR3 bases are TGTGCCATCAGTGAGCTGCCCCGGGGGGCATATGGCTACACCTTC.

The V call is TRBV5-1, the J call TRBJ1-6; D is possibly TRBD1 (6 bases). Between the trimmed V and J ends, which lost 4 bases and 5 bases, there was a span of 10 bases. This CDR3 has 14 amino acids. Germline V gene lookup returns CDR1 SGHRS and CDR2 YFSETQ. The CDR3 nucleotides read TGCGCCAGCAGCAAGGACAGCGATAATTCACCCCTCCACTTT. This codes for CASSKDSDNSPLHF. Full variable domain (remainder filled in from reference TRBV5-1 and TRBJ1-6): KAGVTQTPRYLIKTRGQQVTLSCSPISGHRSVSWYQQTPGQGLQFLFEYFSETQRNKGNFPGRFSGRQFSNSRSEMNVSTLELGDSALYLCASSKDSDNSPLHFGNGTRLTVT.

This clonotype was counted only a few times. A much larger clone lies a single base off, so this may be a read error. The chain uses TRBV6-5 and TRBJ2-5; the match to TRBD2 covers 8 bases. Germline CDR1 is MNHEY and CDR2 is SVGAGI. V dropped 3 bases and J dropped 7; count of bases not matched to a gene: 10. CDR3 length: 15 residues. CDR3 nucleotides: TGTGCCAGCAGTTATCCCGGGACTAGTACGGGGACCCAGTACTTC. This sequence encodes CASSYPGTSTGTQYF.

This clonotype was seen many times. V is TRBV5-1 and J is TRBJ1-1; no clear D. V lost 0 bases to trimming and J lost 5 bases, with 8 bases between them. The CDR3 is 13 amino acids. From germline, CDR1 is SGHRS and CDR2 YFSETQ. CDR3 protein: CASSLALGTEAFF. The CDR3, as DNA: TGCGCCAGCAGCTTGGCCCTAGGGACTGAAGCTTTCTTT.

In this sample, this clonotype turned up many times. The chain links TRBV7-2 to TRBJ1-1; D remains unclear. Per the germline V gene, CDR1 is SGHTA and CDR2 is FQGNSA. This CDR3 region has 12 residues. Trimming cost V 5 bases and J 5 bases, with 9 bases left between them. This chain's CDR3 is CASSQQGTEAFF. In nucleotides, the CDR3 is TGTGCCAGCAGCCAGCAAGGGACTGAAGCTTTCTTT. The variable domain in full, with the rest retrieved from reference TRBV7-2 and TRBJ1-1, is GAGVSQSPSNKVTEKGKDVELRCDPISGHTALYWYRQSLGQGLEFLIYFQGNSAPDKSGLPSDRFSAERTGGSVSTLTIQRTQQEDSAVYLCASSQQGTEAFFGQGTRLTVV.

This clonotype was recorded a few times. This chain joins TRBV27 and TRBJ2-7; 9 nucleotides line up with TRBD1. CDR1 and CDR2 from the germline V gene are MNHEY and SMNVEV (reference sequence). This CDR3 is built from 13 residues. Unmatched junction bases numbered 3, after V lost 6 bases and J lost 3 bases. The CDR3 region has the DNA TGTGCCAGCAGACAGGGGGCGATCTACGAGCAGTACTTC. Translation: CASRQGAIYEQYF.

This clonotype came up many times. The CDR3 protein is CASSLRSVGGLSSYEQYF. The DNA of the CDR3 is TGTGCCAGCAGCTTAAGGTCGGTGGGCGGGCTCAGCTCCTACGAGCAGTACTTC. The rearrangement links TRBV7-2 to TRBJ2-7; a weak D match, TRBD2 (5 bases). From germline, CDR1 is SGHTA and CDR2 FQGNSA. Trimming removed 2 bases at V and 0 bases at J, with 20 bases between. The CDR3 is 18 amino acids.

This clonotype was counted many times. As DNA, the CDR3 is TGTGCCATCAGGCATAACGGGGGCGGGGCCCACAATGAGCAGTTCTTC. Protein product: CAIRHNGGGAHNEQFF. This chain links TRBV10-3 with TRBJ2-1; the D gene could be TRBD1 or TRBD2 (6 bases each). CDR1 ENHRY and CDR2 SYGVKD come from the germline V gene. The CDR3 spans 16 residues. Trimming took 6 bases from V and 5 from J, leaving 20 bases between them.

The chain recombines TRBV10-3 with TRBJ2-7, with D perhaps TRBD1 (6 bases). Between the trimmed V and J ends, which lost 6 bases and 4 bases, there was a span of 13 bases. Germline V gene lookup returns CDR1 ENHRY and CDR2 SYGVKD. The CDR3 sequence is 13 residues long. The CDR3 is CAIRGPTGYEQYF. The CDR3 DNA reads as TGTGCCATCAGGGGACCTACAGGGTACGAGCAGTACTTC.

In this sample, this clonotype turned up many times. The chain employs TRBV20-1 and TRBJ2-7; 7 bases are shared with TRBD2. Germline V gives CDR1 DFQATT, CDR2 SNEGSKA (reference sequence). V was clipped by 1 base and J by 9 bases; unmatched bases: 15. The CDR3 contains 15 residues. The CDR3 region has the DNA TGCAGTGCTAGAGGTGGAGCGGGGATCACAGATACGCAGTACTTC. Translating gives CSARGGAGITDTQYF.

Notes on this clonotype: This may be a read error: a much more frequent sequence differs by one nucleotide. The chain couples TRBV28 to TRBJ2-1, with 10 bases matching TRBD1. Unmatched junction bases numbered 16, after V lost 5 bases and J lost 12 bases. The germline V gene has CDR1 MDHEN and CDR2 SYDVKM. The CDR3 spans 16 residues. CDR3 bases: TGTGCCAGCAGTATCCTCCCCGGGACAGGGGAGGATGGGCAGTTCTTC. Protein sequence: CASSILPGTGEDGQFF.

This clonotype was counted only a few times. The chain is built from TRBV12-5 and TRBJ1-1; 8 bases are a match to TRBD1. Looked up from germline, CDR1 is LGHNT and CDR2 is FRNRAP. The CDR3 consists of 14 residues. Losses at the gene ends were 9 bases for V and 4 bases for J; bases not matched to a gene: 10. CDR3 sequence reads: CASVWDRSRTEAFF. The CDR3 DNA reads as TGTGCTAGCGTTTGGGACAGGTCTCGCACTGAAGCTTTCTTT.

This clonotype was seen a few times. The chain carries TRBV7-2 and TRBJ1-3, with TRBD1 matching over 7 bases. The ends lost 3 bases at V and 4 bases at J; junction bases unmatched: 3. The germline CDR1 and CDR2 sequences are SGHTA and FQGNSA. The CDR3 length is 14 residues. Written as DNA, the CDR3 is TGTGCCAGCAGCTTCGACAGGGACGGAAACACCATATATTTT. Translating gives CASSFDRDGNTIYF.

The chain combines TRBV29-1 with TRBJ2-1; 11 bases are shared with TRBD2. Germline CDR1 reads SQVTM; CDR2 reads ANQGSEA. The junction had 2 bases not matched to a gene; V was cut back by 1 base and J by 3 bases. The CDR3 contains 15 residues. The CDR3 is CSVEGLAGIYNEQFF. For the CDR3, the DNA is TGCAGCGTTGAAGGACTAGCGGGAATCTACAATGAGCAGTTCTTC.

The rearrangement uses TRBV29-1 and TRBJ1-4, with TRBD1 identical over 8 bases. Germline-derived CDR1 and CDR2 are SQVTM and ANQGSEA. This CDR3 comprises 13 residues. V was pared by 1 base and J by 5 bases, with 0 bases of the junction left unmatched. In nucleotides, the CDR3 is TGCAGCGTTGAAGGACAGGGGAATGAAAAACTGTTTTTT. Amino acid sequence: CSVEGQGNEKLFF. Variable domain in full (rest from reference TRBV29-1 and TRBJ1-4): SAVISQKPSRDICQRGTSLTIQCQVDSQVTMMFWYRQQPGQSLTLIATANQGSEATYESGFVIDKFPISRPNLTFSTLTVSNMSPEDSSIYLCSVEGQGNEKLFFGSGTQLSVL.

The chain employs TRBV7-2 and TRBJ2-1; possibly TRBD1 for D (5 bases). The V gene lost 5 bases and the J gene lost 0 bases, with 8 bases spanning the gap. Germline V gives CDR1 SGHTA, CDR2 FQGNSA. This CDR3 has 14 amino acids. In DNA, the CDR3 is TGTGCCAGCAGCCGACAGAGCTCCTACAATGAGCAGTTCTTC. This encodes CASSRQSSYNEQFF.